The clone carrying this T cell receptor beta chain was observed many times. Its antigen is currently unknown. The record originates from a study of human T cells and chemical hapten exposure. As for the study in general: Slight differences in pooled library volume were the main source of varying TCR yields across samples.

Specified time point: patch test 2, 6 weeks after DPC sensitization. Treatment meaning: therapeutic diphenylcyclopropenone sensitization with weekly scalp DPC. From whole blood left unfractionated, total RNA was extracted. The CDR3 extends over 16 amino acids. V dropped 5 bases and J dropped 0 bases, with 14 bases sitting between them. Germline loops: CDR1 SGHVS, CDR2 FQNEAQ. Findings and caveats of the study: Expanded TCRs showed more large CDR3 clusters than pre-sensitization or healthy control sets. Sensitization with DPC brought no change to TCRs above 1 in 1000 in frequency.

TCRdb called the RACE reads again in MiXCR, with one record for every CDR3 protein. The profile shows 35,000 to 50,000 distinct CDR3 sequences, more than 8.5% of them singletons. V and J are TRBV7-8 and TRBJ2-4; D may be TRBD1 (6 bases). This receptor was identified in a woman in her forties with alopecia areata. Some clones in this sample may be carry-over from other donors' samples. Specimen: whole blood, collected in connection with sensitization to the hapten diphenylcyclopropenone (DPC). The CDR3 is CASSQGTALAKNIQYF. CDR3 sequence (DNA): TGTGCCAGCAGCCAGGGGACGGCCCTAGCCAAAAACATTCAGTACTTC. Filled out from reference TRBV7-8 and TRBJ2-4, the complete variable domain reads GAGVSQSPRYKVAKRGQDVALRCDPISGHVSLFWYQQALGQGPEFLTYFQNEAQLDKSGLPSDRFFAERPEGSVSTLKIQRTQQEDSAVYLCASSQGTALAKNIQYFGAGTRLSVL.